This T cell receptor (beta chain) came from a study of graft-versus-host responses after intestinal transplantation. Comments on this clone: The antigen is not known.

Sequencing was performed with immunoSEQ multiplex PCR; in TCRdb, only in-frame clones are kept and a portion is missing. The sample consists of approximately 120,000 clones, around nine tenths of them appearing once. The germline V and J ends were trimmed by 0 bases and 4 bases, with 15 bases remaining between them. Germline CDR1 SEHNR, CDR2 FQNEAQ (reference sequence). The CDR3 spans 17 residues. This rearrangement joins TRBV7-9 to TRBJ1-4; D is ambiguous. The TCR was taken from a human donor who received an intestinal transplant. Material: unstimulated CD4+ T cells sorted from spleen or lymph node cells, obtained before intestinal transplant. The CDR3, as DNA: TGTGCCAGCAGCTTAGCGTGGCAAAGGGCTATTAATGAAAAACTGTTTTTT. Protein sequence: CASSLAWQRAINEKLFF.